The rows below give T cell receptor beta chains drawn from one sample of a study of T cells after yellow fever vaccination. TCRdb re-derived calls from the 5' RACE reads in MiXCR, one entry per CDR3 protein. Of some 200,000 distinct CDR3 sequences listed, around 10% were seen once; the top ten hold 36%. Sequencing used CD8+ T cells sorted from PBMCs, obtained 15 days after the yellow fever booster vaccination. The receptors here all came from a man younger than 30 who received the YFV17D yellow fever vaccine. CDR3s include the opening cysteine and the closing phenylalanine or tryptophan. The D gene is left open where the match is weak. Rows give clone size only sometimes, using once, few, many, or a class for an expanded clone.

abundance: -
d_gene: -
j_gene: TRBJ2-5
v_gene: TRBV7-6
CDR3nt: TGTGCCAGCAGCTTAGGTACAGTGGGTCAAGAGACCCAGTACTTC
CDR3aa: CASSLGTVGQETQYF

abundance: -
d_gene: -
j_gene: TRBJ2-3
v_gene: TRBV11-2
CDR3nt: TGTGCCAGCAGCTTAGGAGTGGGAGCGGTAGATACGCAGTATTTT
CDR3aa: CASSLGVGAVDTQYF

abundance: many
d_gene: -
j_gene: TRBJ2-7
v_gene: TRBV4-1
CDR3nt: TGCGCCAGCAGCCAAGATCACGGACCCTACGAGCAGTACTTC
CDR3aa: CASSQDHGPYEQYF

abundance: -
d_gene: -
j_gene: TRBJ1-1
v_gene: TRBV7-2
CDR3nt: TGTGCCAGCAGCTTAGGGACATCTTATCTTATGAACACTGAAGCTTTCTTT
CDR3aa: CASSLGTSYLMNTEAFF

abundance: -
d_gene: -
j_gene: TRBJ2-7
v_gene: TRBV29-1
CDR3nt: TGCAGCGCGGGCGGGGTCGTTTCCTACGAGCAGTACTTC
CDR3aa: CSAGGVVSYEQYF

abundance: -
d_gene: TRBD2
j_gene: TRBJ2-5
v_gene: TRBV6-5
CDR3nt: TGTGCCAGCAGTCAGGATAGCGGGGGGGCTAAGACCCAGTACTTC
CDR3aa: CASSQDSGGAKTQYF

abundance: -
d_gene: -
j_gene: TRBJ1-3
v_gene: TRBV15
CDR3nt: TGTGCCACCAGCAGAGAAGGGTTTGGAAACACCATATATTTT
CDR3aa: CATSREGFGNTIYF

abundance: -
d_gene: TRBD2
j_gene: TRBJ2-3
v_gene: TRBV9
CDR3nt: TGTGCCAGCACGGCTAGCGGGGTGAGCACAGATACGCAGTATTTT
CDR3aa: CASTASGVSTDTQYF

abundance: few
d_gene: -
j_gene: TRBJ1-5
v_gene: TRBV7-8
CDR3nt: TGTGCCAGCAGCTTCGAGACGGATCAGCCCCAGCATTTT
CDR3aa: CASSFETDQPQHF

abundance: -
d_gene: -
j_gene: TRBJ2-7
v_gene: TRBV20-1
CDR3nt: TGCAGTGCTAGAGATGGGGAAAACTACGAGCAGTACTTC
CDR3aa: CSARDGENYEQYF

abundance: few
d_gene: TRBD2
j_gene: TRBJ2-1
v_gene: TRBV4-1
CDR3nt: TGCGCCAGCAGCCAAGATAAACTAGCGGGGGGAACCTACAATGAGCAGTTCTTC
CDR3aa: CASSQDKLAGGTYNEQFF

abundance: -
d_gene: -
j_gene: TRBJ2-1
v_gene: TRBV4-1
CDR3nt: TGCGCCAGCAGTCACTCGGGGCAGGGTTATGAGCAGTTCTTC
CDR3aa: CASSHSGQGYEQFF

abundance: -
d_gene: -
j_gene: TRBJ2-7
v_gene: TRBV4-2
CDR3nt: TGTGCCAGCAGCCCAAAGGGTACTTCCTACGAGCAGTACTTC
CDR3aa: CASSPKGTSYEQYF

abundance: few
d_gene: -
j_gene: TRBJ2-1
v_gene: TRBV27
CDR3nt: TGTGCCAGCAGTTTCGGGCCCGACAATGAGCAGTTCTTC
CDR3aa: CASSFGPDNEQFF

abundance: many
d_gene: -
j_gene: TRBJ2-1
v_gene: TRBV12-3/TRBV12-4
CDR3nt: TGTGCCAGCAGTTTCAAACTCGTCATCAATGAGCAGTTCTTC
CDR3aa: CASSFKLVINEQFF

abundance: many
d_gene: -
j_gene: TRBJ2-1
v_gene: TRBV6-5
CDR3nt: TGTGCCAGCAGTTACTCGTCAGCTAATGAGCAGTTCTTC
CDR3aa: CASSYSSANEQFF

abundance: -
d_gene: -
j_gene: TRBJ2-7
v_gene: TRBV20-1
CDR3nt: TGCAGTGCTCCGGGTAGAGAAAACTACGAGCAGTACTTC
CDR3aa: CSAPGRENYEQYF

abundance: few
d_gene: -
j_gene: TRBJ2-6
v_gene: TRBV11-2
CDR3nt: TGTGCCAGCAGCTTAAACGCTGGGGTGATCTCCTCTGGGGCCAACGTCCTGACTTTC
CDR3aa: CASSLNAGVISSGANVLTF

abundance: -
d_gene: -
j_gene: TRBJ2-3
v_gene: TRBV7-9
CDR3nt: TGTGCCAGCAGCTCCATAGACTATCAACTGTACGATACGCAGTATTTT
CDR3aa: CASSSIDYQLYDTQYF

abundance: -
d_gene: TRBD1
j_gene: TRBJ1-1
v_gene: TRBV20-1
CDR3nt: TGCAGTGCTAGGCCACGGGACAGGGGGTTCCAGAACACTGAAGCTTTCTTT
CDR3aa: CSARPRDRGFQNTEAFF

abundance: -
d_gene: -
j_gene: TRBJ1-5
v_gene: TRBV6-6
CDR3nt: TGTGCCAGCACTCCCCCCGGATATAGCAATCAGCCCCAGCATTTT
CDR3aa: CASTPPGYSNQPQHF

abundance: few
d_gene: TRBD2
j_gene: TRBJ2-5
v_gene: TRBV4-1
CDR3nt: TGCGCCAGCAGCCAAGAAGGGGTACTAGCGGGGGGCCAAGACCAAGAGACCCAGTACTTC
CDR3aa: CASSQEGVLAGGQDQETQYF

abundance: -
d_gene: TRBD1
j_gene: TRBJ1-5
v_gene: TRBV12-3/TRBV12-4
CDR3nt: TGTGCCAGCAGTTCAGGGGGGCGTAGTCAGCCCCAGCATTTT
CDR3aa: CASSSGGRSQPQHF

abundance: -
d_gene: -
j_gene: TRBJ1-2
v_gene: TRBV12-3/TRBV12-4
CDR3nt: TGTGCCAGCAGTCCAGGGCCTGGCTACACCTTC
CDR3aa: CASSPGPGYTF

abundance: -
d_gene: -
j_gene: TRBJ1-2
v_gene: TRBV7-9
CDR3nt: TGTGCCAGCAGCTTAGCCCCACCCGGGGCGGGAGATGGCTACACCTTC
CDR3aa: CASSLAPPGAGDGYTF

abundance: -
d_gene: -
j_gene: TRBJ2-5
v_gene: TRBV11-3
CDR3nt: TGTGCCAGCAGCAACAGGGAAGAGACCCAGTACTTC
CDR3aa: CASSNREETQYF

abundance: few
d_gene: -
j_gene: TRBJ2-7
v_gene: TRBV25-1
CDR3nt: TGTGCCAGCAGTGGGGGAAAAGGGTACGAGCAGTACTTC
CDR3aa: CASSGGKGYEQYF

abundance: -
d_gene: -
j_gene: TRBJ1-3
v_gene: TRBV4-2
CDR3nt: TGTGCCAGCAGCCAAGATTACAGCCTCTCTGGAAACACCATATATTTT
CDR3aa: CASSQDYSLSGNTIYF

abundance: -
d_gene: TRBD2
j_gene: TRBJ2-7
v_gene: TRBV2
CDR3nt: TGTGCCAGCAGTGGAAGCGGGACGCACTACGAGCAGTACTTC
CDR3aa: CASSGSGTHYEQYF

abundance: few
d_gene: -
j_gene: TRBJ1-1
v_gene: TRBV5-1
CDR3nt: TGCGCCAGCAGCTTGGCACCTGAGAGGACTGAAGCTTTCTTT
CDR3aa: CASSLAPERTEAFF

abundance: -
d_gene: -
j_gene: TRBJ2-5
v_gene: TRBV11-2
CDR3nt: TGTGCCAGCAGCTTAGTGGTAATAGAGACCCAGTACTTC
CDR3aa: CASSLVVIETQYF

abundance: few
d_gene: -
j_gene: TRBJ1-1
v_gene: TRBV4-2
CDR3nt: TGTGCCAGCAGCCAAACAGGGAAAGGGAACACTGAAGCTTTCTTT
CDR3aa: CASSQTGKGNTEAFF

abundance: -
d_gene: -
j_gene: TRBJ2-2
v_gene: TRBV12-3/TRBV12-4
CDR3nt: TGTGCCAGCAACGACCCGAAGTCCAGTCCCGGGGAGCTGTTTTTT
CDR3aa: CASNDPKSSPGELFF

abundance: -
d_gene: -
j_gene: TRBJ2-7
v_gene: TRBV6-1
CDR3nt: TGTGCCAGCAGTGACCTACAGGGCCCCGACGAGCAGTACTTC
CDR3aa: CASSDLQGPDEQYF

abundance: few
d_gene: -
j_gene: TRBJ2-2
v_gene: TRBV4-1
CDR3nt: TGCGCCAGCAGCCAAGTTGGGCAGGGGAACACCGGGGAGCTGTTTTTT
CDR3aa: CASSQVGQGNTGELFF

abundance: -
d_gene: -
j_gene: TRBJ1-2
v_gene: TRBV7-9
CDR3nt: TGTGCCAGCAGCCGCTTTATGAGTGCAGGGACCAACTATGGCTACACCTTC
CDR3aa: CASSRFMSAGTNYGYTF

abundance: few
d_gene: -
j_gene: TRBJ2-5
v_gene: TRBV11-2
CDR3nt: TGTGCCAGCAGCTCAAGGACACTCCAAGAGACCCAGTACTTC
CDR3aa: CASSSRTLQETQYF

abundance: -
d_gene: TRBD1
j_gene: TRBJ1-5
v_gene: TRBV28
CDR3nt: TGTGCCAGCAGTTGGAGTACAGGGGCCAGCAATCAGCCCCAGCATTTT
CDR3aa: CASSWSTGASNQPQHF

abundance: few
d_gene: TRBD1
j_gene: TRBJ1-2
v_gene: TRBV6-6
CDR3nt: TGTGCCAGCAGCCTAGGGGGCGCGTGGGATGGCTACACCTTC
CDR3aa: CASSLGGAWDGYTF

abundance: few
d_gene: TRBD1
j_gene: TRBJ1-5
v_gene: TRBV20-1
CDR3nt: TGCAGTGCTAGGGGACAGGGAGGACAGCCCCAGCATTTT
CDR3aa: CSARGQGGQPQHF

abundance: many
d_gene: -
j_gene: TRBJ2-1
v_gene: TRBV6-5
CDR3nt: TGTGCCAGCAGTTACGGACCACCCAATGAGCAGTTCTTC
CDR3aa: CASSYGPPNEQFF

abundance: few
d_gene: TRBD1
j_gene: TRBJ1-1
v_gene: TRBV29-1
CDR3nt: TGCAGCGTTGATAAGACAGGGGGCAACACTGAAGCTTTCTTT
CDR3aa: CSVDKTGGNTEAFF

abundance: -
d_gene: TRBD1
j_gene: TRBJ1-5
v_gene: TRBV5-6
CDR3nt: TGTGCCAGCAGCTTGGGCAGGGGGGTTCAGCCCCAGCATTTT
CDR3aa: CASSLGRGVQPQHF

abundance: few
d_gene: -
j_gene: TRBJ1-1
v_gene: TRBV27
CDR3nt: TGTGCCAGCAGTTTATGGGGGCGGGTCACTGAAGCTTTCTTT
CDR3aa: CASSLWGRVTEAFF

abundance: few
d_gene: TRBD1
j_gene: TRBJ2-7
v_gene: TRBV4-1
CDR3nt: TGCGCCAGCAGCCAAGGGGACAGCAACTACGAGCAGTACTTC
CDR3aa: CASSQGDSNYEQYF

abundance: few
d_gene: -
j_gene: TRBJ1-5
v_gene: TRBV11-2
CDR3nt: TGTGCCAGCAAAAGAACCGGGACACCACGTGGGTCCCAGCATTTT
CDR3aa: CASKRTGTPRGSQHF

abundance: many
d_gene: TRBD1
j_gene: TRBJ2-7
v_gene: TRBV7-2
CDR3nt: TGTGCCAGCAGCTTAGCGGGACAGACCTACGAGCAGTACTTC
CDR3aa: CASSLAGQTYEQYF

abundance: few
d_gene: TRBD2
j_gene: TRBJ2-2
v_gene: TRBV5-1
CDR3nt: TGCGCCAGCAGCTGGACTAGGGCGAACACCGGGGAGCTGTTTTTT
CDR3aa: CASSWTRANTGELFF

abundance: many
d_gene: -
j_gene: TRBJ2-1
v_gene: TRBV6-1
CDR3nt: TGTGCCAGCAAACCTGGGGGTGGCGAAAGCTCCTACAATGAGCAGTTCTTC
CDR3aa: CASKPGGGESSYNEQFF

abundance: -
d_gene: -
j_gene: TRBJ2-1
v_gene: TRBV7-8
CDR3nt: TGTGCCAGCAGCTTAGGTCCCTCGTGGGCGAATGAGCAGTTCTTC
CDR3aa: CASSLGPSWANEQFF

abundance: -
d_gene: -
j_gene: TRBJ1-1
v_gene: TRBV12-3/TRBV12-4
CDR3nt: TGTGCCAGCAGTTTAAGGGTCCCCTCTGAAGCTTTCTTT
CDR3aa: CASSLRVPSEAFF

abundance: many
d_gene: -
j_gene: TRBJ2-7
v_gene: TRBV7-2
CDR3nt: TGTGCCAGCACCTCATTGGGAGTCTACTACGAGCAGTACTTC
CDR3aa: CASTSLGVYYEQYF

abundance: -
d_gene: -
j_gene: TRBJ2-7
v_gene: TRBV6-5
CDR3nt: TGTGCCAGCAGTTACGGGCAGAGCTCCTACGAGCAGTACTTC
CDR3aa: CASSYGQSSYEQYF

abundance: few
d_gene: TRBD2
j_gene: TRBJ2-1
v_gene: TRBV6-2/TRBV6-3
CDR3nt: TGTGCCAGCAGACTGGGGACTAGCGGTTACAATGAGCAGTTCTTC
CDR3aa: CASRLGTSGYNEQFF

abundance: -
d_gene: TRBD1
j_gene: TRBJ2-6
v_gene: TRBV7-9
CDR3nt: TGTGCCAGCATCCCAGGGGGCCCGGATGGGGCCAACGTCCTGACTTTC
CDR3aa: CASIPGGPDGANVLTF

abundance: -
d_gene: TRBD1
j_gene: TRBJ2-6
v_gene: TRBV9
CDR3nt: TGTGCCAGCAGCGGACAGGGGTCAAAAACCTACTCTGGGGCCAACGTCCTGACTTTC
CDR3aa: CASSGQGSKTYSGANVLTF

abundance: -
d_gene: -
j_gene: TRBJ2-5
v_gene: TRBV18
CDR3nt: TGTGCCAGCTCACGACTCAGAGGAGCAGAGACCCAGTACTTC
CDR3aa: CASSRLRGAETQYF

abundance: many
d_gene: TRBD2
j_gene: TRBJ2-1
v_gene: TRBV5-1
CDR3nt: TGCGCCAGCAGCGGAACTAGCGGGGGGCCGAATGAGCAGTTCTTC
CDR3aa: CASSGTSGGPNEQFF

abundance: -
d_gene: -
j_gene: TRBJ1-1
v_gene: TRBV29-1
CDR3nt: TGCAGCGTTGGGGCGGCTGGAGGAGCTTTCTTT
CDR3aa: CSVGAAGGAFF